The rows below give T cell receptor beta chains drawn from one sample of a study of identical twins. Each CDR3 protein is one row after TCRdb ran MiXCR on the 5' RACE reads. The table records hundreds of thousands of distinct CDR3 sequences, roughly 18% of them present only once. This sample also belongs to another study, concerning T cells expressing NK-cell markers.

The sequenced material came from PBMCs. These receptors were collected from a woman between 18 and 30 years old in good health. CDR3s include the opening cysteine and the closing phenylalanine or tryptophan. The order of the fields is D gene, clone size, J gene, V gene, CDR3 DNA, CDR3 protein. D genes are given only for firm matches. A row's size may be missing; if present it is once, few, many or a size class.

TRBD1 | - | TRBJ2-1 | TRBV29-1 | TGCAGCGTTCCCCGGACAGGGAGGTCCTACAATGAGCAGTTCTTC | CSVPRTGRSYNEQFF
- | - | TRBJ1-1 | TRBV5-1 | TGCGCCAGCAGCCCGGCCTCGAACACTGAAGCTTTCTTT | CASSPASNTEAFF
- | few | TRBJ1-1 | TRBV6-5 | TGTGCCAGCAGTTACGCCAGGGCCACTGAAGCTTTCTTT | CASSYARATEAFF
TRBD2 | - | TRBJ2-1 | TRBV5-1 | TGCGCCAGCAGCCTCGGACTAGCGGGAGCGCTTTTGAATGAGCAGTTCTTC | CASSLGLAGALLNEQFF
- | - | TRBJ1-2 | TRBV4-3 | TGCGCCAGCAGCCAAGACGTCGACGGGAGAGGCTACACCTTC | CASSQDVDGRGYTF
- | - | TRBJ1-1 | TRBV5-1 | TGCGCCAGCGACGTAGGTCAAGGGGGCACTGAAGCTTTCTTT | CASDVGQGGTEAFF
TRBD2 | - | TRBJ2-3 | TRBV7-6 | TGTGCCAGCAGTCGAGTGCCGGGAGGACTAAAGGATACGCAGTATTTT | CASSRVPGGLKDTQYF
- | - | TRBJ2-1 | TRBV12-3/TRBV12-4 | TGTGCCAGCAGTTGGAATCCTAGGACCCAGTGGGAAGGTGAGCAGTTCTTC | CASSWNPRTQWEGEQFF
- | - | TRBJ1-1 | TRBV10-3 | TGTGCCATCAGCGGTTCCAACACTGAAGCTTTCTTT | CAISGSNTEAFF
- | - | TRBJ1-5 | TRBV10-3 | TGTGCCATCAGCCAGGGTCAGTATAGCAATCAGCCCCAGCATTTT | CAISQGQYSNQPQHF
TRBD1 | few | TRBJ1-5 | TRBV5-5 | TGTGCCAGCAGCTTGGTTCTACAGGGGGGAGCCAGCAATCAGCCCCAGCATTTT | CASSLVLQGGASNQPQHF
- | - | TRBJ2-7 | TRBV10-3 | TGTGCCATCAGTGTCACTAGTAGGTACGAGCAGTACTTC | CAISVTSRYEQYF
TRBD1 | few | TRBJ2-7 | TRBV20-1 | TGCAGTGCACTACGGACAGGGGTAGAGGAGCAGTACTTC | CSALRTGVEEQYF
TRBD2 | few | TRBJ2-7 | TRBV12-3/TRBV12-4 | TGTGCCAGCAGGATCTCTAGCGGGAGGGATGACGAGCAGTACTTC | CASRISSGRDDEQYF
- | few | TRBJ2-4 | TRBV12-3/TRBV12-4 | TGTGCCAGCAGTTTGTCAGGGTCCAAAAACATTCAGTACTTC | CASSLSGSKNIQYF
- | few | TRBJ1-1 | TRBV3-1 | TGTGCCAGCAACCGACCCGGGGGGGGGAGCACTGAAGCTTTCTTT | CASNRPGGGSTEAFF
- | few | TRBJ1-1 | TRBV20-1 | TGCAGTGCTCAGCCGAGGGGAAAGAACACTGAAGCTTTCTTT | CSAQPRGKNTEAFF
- | - | TRBJ2-2 | TRBV27 | TGTGCCAGCAGTTTATGGAGCAACACCGGGGAGCTGTTTTTT | CASSLWSNTGELFF
TRBD2 | few | TRBJ2-7 | TRBV20-1 | TGCAGTGCCGAGCGGGGGGCCTCCTACGAGCAGTACTTC | CSAERGASYEQYF
- | few | TRBJ1-5 | TRBV6-5 | TGTGCCAGCAGTACCGAAACAGGGAGCAATCAGCCCCAGCATTTT | CASSTETGSNQPQHF
- | few | TRBJ1-2 | TRBV12-3/TRBV12-4 | TGTGCCAGCACTCCCTGGTGGGCAGGGCCTAACTATGGCTACACCTTC | CASTPWWAGPNYGYTF
- | few | TRBJ1-1 | TRBV20-1 | TGCAGTGCCGTCTTGTCTCTGGGAACTGAAGCTTTCTTT | CSAVLSLGTEAFF
TRBD2 | once | TRBJ2-3 | TRBV5-4 | TGTGCCAGCAGCTGGGGGCTAGCGGGAGGGCCCCTCAGGGCGGATACGCAGTATTTT | CASSWGLAGGPLRADTQYF
TRBD1 | - | TRBJ2-7 | TRBV4-3 | TGCGCCAGCAGCCAAGATGTACAGGGGTTCTACGAGCAGTACTTC | CASSQDVQGFYEQYF
TRBD1 | many | TRBJ1-1 | TRBV12-3/TRBV12-4 | TGTGCCAGCAGACCCGGGACAGTGAACACTGAAGCTTTCTTT | CASRPGTVNTEAFF
TRBD2 | - | TRBJ2-7 | TRBV15 | TGTGCCACCAGCACCCGGACTAGCGTTTACGAGCAGTACTTC | CATSTRTSVYEQYF
- | few | TRBJ2-1 | TRBV7-9 | TGTGCCAGCAGCAATGGATTAGGCCCGCCTCAGCAGTTCTTC | CASSNGLGPPQQFF
- | - | TRBJ1-2 | TRBV20-1 | TGCAGTGCTAGAGGTTTCTATGGCTACACCTTC | CSARGFYGYTF
- | few | TRBJ2-5 | TRBV12-3/TRBV12-4 | TGTGCCAGCAGAACAGGGGAGGCCTTTAGGGGAGAGACCCAGTACTTC | CASRTGEAFRGETQYF
- | - | TRBJ2-7 | TRBV30 | TGTGCCTGGAGTGTACTGATCAGCGAGCAGTACTTC | CAWSVLISEQYF
- | few | TRBJ1-1 | TRBV11-1 | TGTGCCAGCAGCTTAGTTCCCGGCTCGAACACTGAAGCTTTCTTT | CASSLVPGSNTEAFF
TRBD2 | few | TRBJ2-3 | TRBV5-5 | TGTGCCAGCGGTAGCGGGATAAGCACAGATACGCAGTATTTT | CASGSGISTDTQYF
TRBD2 | few | TRBJ2-3 | TRBV9 | TGTGCCAGCAGCGGGCTAGCGGGGGGCACAGATACGCAGTATTTT | CASSGLAGGTDTQYF
- | - | TRBJ1-1 | TRBV6-2/TRBV6-3 | TGTGCCAGCAGTTTTGACGTGGGCACTGAAGCTTTCTTT | CASSFDVGTEAFF
- | many | TRBJ2-1 | TRBV6-5 | TGTGCCAGCAGTTACGGGAGAGGATCCTACAATGAGCAGTTCTTC | CASSYGRGSYNEQFF
- | - | TRBJ1-5 | TRBV5-6 | TGTGCCAGCAGATCATCTAGGTCCCTTAGGGATCAGCCCCAGCATTTT | CASRSSRSLRDQPQHF
TRBD2 | - | TRBJ2-7 | TRBV7-9 | TGTGCCAGCAGCTTTAGCGGGGGGGAGTACGAGCAGTACTTC | CASSFSGGEYEQYF
- | - | TRBJ2-3 | TRBV5-1 | TGCGCCAGCAGCTTGGCCCCCGGGGGCACCCGGCGGACAGATACGCAGTATTTT | CASSLAPGGTRRTDTQYF
- | - | TRBJ2-2 | TRBV5-6 | TGTGCCAGCAGCTCAGGGACATTCTACACCGGGGAGCTGTTTTTT | CASSSGTFYTGELFF
- | many | TRBJ2-5 | TRBV20-1 | TGCAGTGCTAGAGATCGGCGGGGTCAAGAGACCCAGTACTTC | CSARDRRGQETQYF
- | many | TRBJ2-7 | TRBV30 | TGTGCCTGGAGTATCGGCGGCAACGTACACGAGCAGTACTTC | CAWSIGGNVHEQYF
- | - | TRBJ2-1 | TRBV5-1 | TGCGCCAGCAGCTTGCCCCGGACCACCAATGAGCAGTTCTTC | CASSLPRTTNEQFF
TRBD1 | - | TRBJ2-3 | TRBV5-1 | TGCGCCAGCAGCATACAGGGGTACACAGATACGCAGTATTTT | CASSIQGYTDTQYF
- | few | TRBJ2-5 | TRBV20-1 | TGCAGTGCTAGAGTAAACCCAATCCAAGAGACCCAGTACTTC | CSARVNPIQETQYF
- | few | TRBJ2-7 | TRBV20-1 | TGCAGTGCTAGAGCCCCGGACGCCTCCTACGAGCAGTACTTC | CSARAPDASYEQYF
TRBD2 | - | TRBJ2-7 | TRBV20-1 | TGCAGTGCTAGAGCACTAGCGGGACTAAGCTCCTACGAGCAGTACTTC | CSARALAGLSSYEQYF
- | few | TRBJ2-2 | TRBV18 | TGTGCCAGCTCACCACAGGGACTGGGGTCGAACACCGGGGAGCTGTTTTTT | CASSPQGLGSNTGELFF
- | few | TRBJ2-1 | TRBV5-1 | TGCGCCAGCAGCCAGGAGGGGGCCTCCTACAATGAGCAGTTCTTC | CASSQEGASYNEQFF
TRBD1 | - | TRBJ1-3 | TRBV6-5 | TGTGCCAGCAGTTATTCGGACAGGGTCGCTGGAAACACCATATATTTT | CASSYSDRVAGNTIYF
TRBD1 | - | TRBJ2-3 | TRBV10-3 | TGTGCCATCGGCCCCGGGACAGGGAAGACAGATACGCAGTATTTT | CAIGPGTGKTDTQYF
- | - | TRBJ1-1 | TRBV12-3/TRBV12-4 | TGTGCCAGCAGTCCATGGGGCCCAACAGGGTCAAAGGGGACTGAAGCTTTCTTT | CASSPWGPTGSKGTEAFF
- | - | TRBJ2-1 | TRBV6-4 | TGTGCCAGCAGTGATTGGGCGGATCGGGGTTCGACACCCGGTGAGCAGTTCTTC | CASSDWADRGSTPGEQFF
- | few | TRBJ2-4 | TRBV20-1 | TGCAGTGCTAGAGAGGGGACGGGGGTGGACATTCAGTACTTC | CSAREGTGVDIQYF
TRBD2 | few | TRBJ2-1 | TRBV9 | TGTGCCAGCAGCGTAGAAATAGCGGGAGTACCCCAGTTCTTC | CASSVEIAGVPQFF
TRBD2 | - | TRBJ2-3 | TRBV24-1 | TGTGCCACCAGTGATGCGGGAGTCACAGATACGCAGTATTTT | CATSDAGVTDTQYF
- | many | TRBJ2-3 | TRBV24-1 | TGTGCCACCAGTGAGAGGGATACGCAGTATTTT | CATSERDTQYF
TRBD1 | few | TRBJ2-2 | TRBV29-1 | TGCAGCGTTGACACAGGGGGCGCGAACACCGGGGAGCTGTTTTTT | CSVDTGGANTGELFF